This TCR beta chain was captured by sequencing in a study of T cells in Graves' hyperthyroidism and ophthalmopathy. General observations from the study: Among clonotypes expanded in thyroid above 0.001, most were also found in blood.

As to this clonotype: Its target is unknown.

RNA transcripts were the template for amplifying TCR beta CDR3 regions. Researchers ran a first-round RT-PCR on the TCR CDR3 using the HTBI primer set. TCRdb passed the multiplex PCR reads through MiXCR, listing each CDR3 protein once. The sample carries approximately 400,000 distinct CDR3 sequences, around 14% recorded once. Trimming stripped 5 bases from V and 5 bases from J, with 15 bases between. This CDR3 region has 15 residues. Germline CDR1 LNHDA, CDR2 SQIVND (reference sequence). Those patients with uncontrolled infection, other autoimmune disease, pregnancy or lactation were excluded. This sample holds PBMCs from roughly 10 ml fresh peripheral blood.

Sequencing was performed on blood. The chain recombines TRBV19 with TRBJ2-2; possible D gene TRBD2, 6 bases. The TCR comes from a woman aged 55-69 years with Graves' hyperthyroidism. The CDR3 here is CASSGRDWGTGELFF. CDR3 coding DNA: TGTGCCAGTAGTGGCCGGGACTGGGGAACCGGGGAGCTGTTTTTT.